This T cell receptor (beta chain) was recovered during a study of T cell responses to AZD1222 COVID-19 vaccine. Assay: immunoSEQ multiplex PCR; the TCRdb copy retains only in-frame clones and omits some. Here the sample spans 90,000 to 120,000 clones, roughly 90% being singletons. The CDR3 extends over 15 amino acids. Germline CDR1 and CDR2: LGHNT and FRNRAP. Trimming took 0 bases from V and 5 from J, leaving 11 bases between them. Comments on this clone: Its antigen remains unidentified.

Study results and limitations: Variant regions that are unmutated are reportedly the target of nearly half of spike-specific TCRs. Baseline seropositives among AZD1222 recipients totaled only five to seven.

Material: peripheral blood, obtained on day 0 of AZD1222 vaccination. The chain combines TRBV12-5 with TRBJ1-5, with D perhaps TRBD1 (6 bases). The receptor was derived from an adult in good health. The CDR3 DNA follows: TGTGCTAGTGGTTTGGTGCAACAGGGAGATCAGCCCCAGCATTTT. Its translation is CASGLVQQGDQPQHF.